Each of the 25 T cell receptor beta chains below was sequenced from the same sample in a study of blood T cell repertoires in COVID-19. Profiling relied on immunoSEQ multiplex PCR, and the TCRdb table lists in-frame clones only, not all of them. The sample shows approximately 140,000 clones, more than 75% of them seen only once. Sequences were obtained from peripheral blood. Every receptor here comes from a human donor with acute or convalescent COVID-19. The donor label of this sample is uncertain.

The V and J genes are TRBV7-9 and TRBJ1-6, with 7 bases that match TRBD1. The CDR3 has 15 residues. Trimming took 2 bases from V and 6 from J; bases not matched to a gene: 4. Germline values: CDR1 SEHNR, CDR2 FQNEAQ (reference sequence). CDR3 coding DNA: TGTGCCAGCAGCTTAATCCGGGACAGTAATTCACCCCTCCACTTT. Its protein is CASSLIRDSNSPLHF.

The J gene is TRBJ2-3, the V gene TRBV6-5; a possible D gene is TRBD2 (5 bases). Germline CDR1 and CDR2: MNHEY and SVGAGI. The CDR3 runs 15 residues. V lost 2 bases to trimming and J lost 5 bases, with 14 bases between them. This CDR3 reads CASSYPTRRRDTQYF. The CDR3 region has the DNA TGTGCCAGCAGTTACCCAACGAGGAGGAGAGATACGCAGTATTTT.

The chain is built from TRBV5-6 and TRBJ2-7; TRBD1 agrees at 9 bases. J gave up 6 bases and V 7 bases, and 11 bases lay outside the gene matches. The CDR3 is 14 amino acids. CDR1 and CDR2 from the germline V gene are SGHDT and YYEEEE. The CDR3 region is CASGETGTGTEQYF. For the CDR3, the DNA is TGTGCCAGCGGGGAAACCGGGACAGGGACCGAGCAGTACTTC.

A note on this clone: At one end the junction does not follow the germline gene, possibly because of a read error. The rearrangement uses TRBV15 and TRBJ1-2; D is unclear. Germline V lookup: CDR1 LNHNV, CDR2 YYDKDF (reference sequence). The CDR3 runs to 14 residues. The CDR3, as DNA: TGTGCCACCAGCAGAGCGGGAGTCCCCTATCGCTACACCTTC. Translated, it gives CATSRAGVPYRYTF.

The chain links TRBV19 to TRBJ1-3, with D perhaps matching TRBD1 (5 bases). Germline CDR1 LNHDA, CDR2 SQIVND (reference sequence). Trimming removed 5 bases at V and 2 bases at J, with 13 bases between. There are 15 residues in the CDR3. In DNA, the CDR3 is TGTGCCAGTAGTGGGACGAGGGAGGCTGGAAACACCATATATTTT. Residues: CASSGTREAGNTIYF.

The V call is TRBV18, the J call TRBJ1-2; D remains unclear. V gave up 2 bases and J gave up 8 bases, with 9 bases separating them. Germline V gene lookup returns CDR1 KGHSH and CDR2 LQKENI. The CDR3 sequence is 12 residues long. DNA for the CDR3: TGTGCCAGCTCACCAGGGGAGCCCGGCTACACCTTC. Its protein is CASSPGEPGYTF.

This chain joins TRBV6-5 and TRBJ1-1, with D perhaps TRBD1 (5 bases). Germline-derived CDR1 and CDR2 are MNHEY and SVGAGI. CDR3 length equals 15 residues. V lost 4 bases and J 5 bases, leaving 17 bases between the germline ends. In DNA, the CDR3 is TGTGCCAGCAGTTCCACCCAGGGTCTTTATACTGAAGCTTTCTTT. It specifies CASSSTQGLYTEAFF.

The rearrangement uses TRBV29-1 and TRBJ1-2, with 9 bases fitting TRBD1. The germline CDR1 and CDR2 sequences are SQVTM and ANQGSEA. CDR3 size: 12 residues. V lost 6 bases and J lost 7; bases outside the gene matches: 6. The CDR3 coding sequence is TGCAGCGTAACCGGGACAGGGTTTGGCTACACCTTC. It codes for CSVTGTGFGYTF. The full variable domain, rest sourced from reference TRBV29-1 and TRBJ1-2, is SAVISQKPSRDICQRGTSLTIQCQVDSQVTMMFWYRQQPGQSLTLIATANQGSEATYESGFVIDKFPISRPNLTFSTLTVSNMSPEDSSIYLCSVTGTGFGYTFGSGTRLTVV.

The CDR3 bases are TGTGCCAGCACTCCGGGGGAGGGTCGGCCCCAGCATTTT. Encoded protein: CASTPGEGRPQHF. The chain carries TRBV6-5 and TRBJ1-5, with D perhaps matching TRBD1 (5 bases). Germline V gene lookup returns CDR1 MNHEY and CDR2 SVGAGI. The CDR3 covers 13 residues. V lost 7 bases and J lost 9, with 16 bases in between.

The chain couples TRBV19 to TRBJ1-6; D is unresolved. V lost 5 bases, J lost 6 bases, and 8 bases lay in between. The germline gives CDR1 LNHDA, CDR2 SQIVND (reference sequence). The CDR3 extends over 13 amino acids. The DNA for the CDR3 is TGTGCCAGTAGTGTGAACAGTAATTCACCCCTCCACTTT. It specifies CASSVNSNSPLHF.

CDR3: CASSSAGTLEAFF. In DNA, the CDR3 is TGCGCCAGCAGTTCAGCTGGGACACTGGAAGCTTTCTTT. The chain uses TRBV5-1 and TRBJ1-1; D perhaps matches TRBD1 (6 bases). V lost 5 bases and J lost 8, with 16 bases in between. This CDR3 region has 13 residues. Germline V gene sequence: CDR1 SGHRS, CDR2 YFSETQ.

The gene calls are TRBV6-1 and TRBJ1-3; D gene ambiguous. The V end was cut by 3 bases, the J end by 1 base, with 13 bases between. Germline V gene data show CDR1 as MNHNS and CDR2 as SASEGT. CDR3 length: 16 residues. The CDR3 is CASSELQLTSGNTIYF. CDR3 bases: TGTGCCAGCAGTGAGCTACAGTTAACGTCTGGAAACACCATATATTTT.

This clone was found a few times. The chain carries TRBV5-8 and TRBJ1-4; tentatively, D is TRBD1 (5 bases). Trimming took 0 bases from V and 5 from J, leaving 8 bases between them. Per the germline V gene, CDR1 is SGHTS and CDR2 is YDEGEE. The CDR3 sequence is 14 residues long. CDR3 DNA: TGTGCCAGCAGCTTGGGACAGCCAAATGAAAAACTGTTTTTT. Its protein product is CASSLGQPNEKLFF.

This clone was picked up one time. The V gene is TRBV5-1, the J gene TRBJ2-2, with 11 bases matching TRBD2. Germline-derived CDR1 and CDR2 are SGHRS and YFSETQ. V was clipped by 5 bases and J by 5 bases; unmatched bases: 2. There are 14 residues in the CDR3. The CDR3 DNA sequence: TGCGCCAGCAGAGCTAGCGGGGGGACCGGGGAGCTGTTTTTT. It specifies CASRASGGTGELFF.

The chain combines TRBV5-4 with TRBJ2-1; TRBD2 matches 8 bases. The CDR3 totals 15 residues. Germline CDR1 SGHNT, CDR2 YYREEE (reference sequence). Trimming removed 4 bases from V and 9 bases from J; junction bases left unmatched: 12. The CDR3 DNA reads TGTGCCAGCAGCCCTTCGTCGGGACTAGGTTTTGAGCAGTTCTTC. Translated: CASSPSSGLGFEQFF.

This clone came up a few times. V and J are TRBV6-6 and TRBJ1-5; D uncertain. CDR1 and CDR2 (germline): MNHNY, SVGAGI (reference sequence). Between the trimmed V and J ends, which lost 0 bases and 7 bases, there was a span of 7 bases. The CDR3 has 13 amino acids. The CDR3 is CASSYSMEQPQHF. DNA for the CDR3: TGTGCCAGCAGTTACTCGATGGAGCAGCCCCAGCATTTT.

This clone was seen more than once but under ten times. The rearrangement uses TRBV3-1 (or the pseudogene TRBV3-2) and TRBJ2-3; TRBD2 aligns across 12 bases. The germline gives CDR1 LGHDT, CDR2 YNNKEL (reference sequence). The CDR3 is 20 residues long. Losses at the gene ends were 3 bases for V and 8 bases for J; bases not matched to a gene: 21. The CDR3 spells CASSHRKGLAGLRPHFTQYF. CDR3 coding DNA: TGTGCCAGCAGCCACCGCAAGGGACTAGCGGGCCTCCGGCCCCATTTTACGCAGTATTTT.

This clone was found a few times. The chain combines TRBV30 with TRBJ1-4, with 7 bases fitting TRBD1. Germline V CDR1 and CDR2: GTSNPN, SVGIG (reference sequence). The CDR3 is 15 amino acids. J was trimmed by 4 bases and V by 0 bases; bases with no gene match: 5. The CDR3 DNA reads as TGTGCCTGGAGTGTAGGGACAGTTCTTAATGAAAAACTGTTTTTT. Its translation: CAWSVGTVLNEKLFF.

The V gene is TRBV19, the J gene TRBJ2-2, with 11 bases aligning to TRBD1. The germline V gene has CDR1 LNHDA and CDR2 SQIVND (reference sequence). The CDR3 covers 15 residues. The junction had 4 bases not matched to a gene; V was cut back by 5 bases and J by 5 bases. The CDR3 coding sequence is TGTGCCAGTAGTGCCGGGACAGGGGGTACCGGGGAGCTGTTTTTT. This codes for CASSAGTGGTGELFF.

The table lists this clone with a count of one. The V call is TRBV6-6, the J call TRBJ1-1; D is perhaps TRBD1 (5 bases). V lost 6 bases and J lost 1, with 15 bases in between. Germline V gene lookup returns CDR1 MNHNY and CDR2 SVGAGI (reference sequence). This CDR3 is built from 15 residues. The CDR3 reads CASRSSDSPNTEAFF. CDR3 in DNA: TGTGCCAGCAGATCCAGCGACAGTCCGAACACTGAAGCTTTCTTT.

The chain recombines TRBV5-6 with TRBJ2-4, with D perhaps TRBD2 (5 bases). V lost 3 bases to trimming and J lost 4 bases, with 11 bases between them. Germline loops: CDR1 SGHDT, CDR2 YYEEEE. This CDR3 is built from 14 residues. The CDR3 here is CASSYAGSKNIQYF. The CDR3 DNA sequence: TGTGCCAGCAGCTACGCGGGTTCTAAAAACATTCAGTACTTC.

The chain joins TRBV7-2 to TRBJ2-7; 7 nucleotides line up with TRBD1. The CDR3 spans 15 residues. J lost 6 bases, V lost 1 base, and 9 bases had no gene match. The germline gives CDR1 SGHTA, CDR2 FQGNSA. The CDR3 bases are TGTGCCAGCAGCTTAGGTCGGATAGGGGGCGCCGAGCAGTACTTC. It encodes CASSLGRIGGAEQYF. Based on the CDR3 plus reference TRBV7-2 and TRBJ2-7, the full variable domain is GAGVSQSPSNKVTEKGKDVELRCDPISGHTALYWYRQSLGQGLEFLIYFQGNSAPDKSGLPSDRFSAERTGGSVSTLTIQRTQQEDSAVYLCASSLGRIGGAEQYFGPGTRLTVT.

The chain is built from TRBV7-9 and TRBJ2-7, with D maybe TRBD1 (5 bases). Deletions cut 5 bases from V and 6 bases from J, with 17 bases between. Germline V gene lookup returns CDR1 SEHNR and CDR2 FQNEAQ (reference sequence). This CDR3 region has 14 residues. In nucleotides, the CDR3 is TGTGCCAGCAGCCTCAACATTCAGGGTGCCGAGCAGTACTTC. Translating it yields CASSLNIQGAEQYF.

V is TRBV4-2 and J is TRBJ2-1; 7 nucleotides match TRBD1. This CDR3 has 15 amino acids. The V gene end was trimmed by 0 bases and the J gene end by 7 bases; junction bases not matched to a gene: 6. Germline V CDR1 and CDR2: LGHNA, YNFKEQ. The CDR3 bases are TGTGCCAGCAGCCAAGAACAGGGGCCCCCTAATGAGCAGTTCTTC. Residues: CASSQEQGPPNEQFF.

V is TRBV7-9 and J is TRBJ1-2; D is unresolved. The CDR3 runs 16 residues. V lost 5 bases and J lost 0, with 16 bases in between. Germline V gene lookup returns CDR1 SEHNR and CDR2 FQNEAQ (reference sequence). The CDR3 here is CASSIYSRIANYGYTF. DNA of the CDR3: TGTGCCAGCAGCATCTATTCTCGAATAGCTAACTATGGCTACACCTTC.